Each of the 17 T cell receptor beta chains below was sequenced from the same sample in a study of response to subunit inactivated influenza vaccine. MiXCR, applied by TCRdb to the RT-PCR reads, yields one record per CDR3 protein. Here the sample spans hundreds of thousands of distinct CDR3 sequences, about 15% being singletons. The sample was PBMCs from blood, taken 14 to 15 days before vaccination. These receptors were collected from a man aged 45 to 65 who received an inactivated influenza vaccine.

The chain is built from TRBV7-6 and TRBJ2-1; D is unclear. The germline V and J ends were trimmed by 0 bases and 2 bases, with 11 bases remaining between them. The CDR3 has 16 amino acids. Germline V gene lookup returns CDR1 SGHVS and CDR2 FNYEAQ. CDR3 in DNA: TGTGCCAGCAGCTTAGCGCACTGGACGACCTACAATGAGCAGTTCTTC. Amino acids: CASSLAHWTTYNEQFF.

This clonotype was counted at least ten times. The CDR3 protein is CASSLAPDSGNTIYF. The CDR3 bases are TGCGCCAGCAGCTTGGCGCCCGACTCTGGAAACACCATATATTTT. The chain uses TRBV5-1 and TRBJ1-3, with D uncertain. V was pared by 0 bases and J by 0 bases, with 7 bases between. Germline V gene sequence: CDR1 SGHRS, CDR2 YFSETQ. This CDR3 is 15 amino acids long.

This clonotype was recorded at least ten times. The chain employs TRBV6-5 and TRBJ2-1; 15 bases fit TRBD2. After removal of 0 bases from V and 5 bases from J, the junction contained 2 bases not matched to a gene. CDR1 is MNHEY and CDR2 is SVGAGI in the germline V gene. The CDR3 has 17 amino acids. The chain's CDR3 is CASSYSRTSGRDNEQFF. The DNA for the CDR3 is TGTGCCAGCAGTTACTCGAGGACTAGCGGGAGGGACAATGAGCAGTTCTTC.

Ten or more counts support this clonotype. The rearrangement joins TRBV20-1 to TRBJ1-2; a weak D match, TRBD1 (6 bases). Trimming stripped 5 bases from V and 7 bases from J, with 23 bases between. The CDR3 contains 15 residues. The germline V gene encodes CDR1 DFQATT and CDR2 SNEGSKA (reference sequence). CDR3: CSASRMGARMIGYTF. In DNA form, the CDR3 reads TGCAGTGCTTCCCGGATGGGGGCGCGGATGATTGGCTACACCTTC.

Ten or more counts support this clonotype. The chain uses TRBV20-1 and TRBJ2-3; TRBD1 is a possible D gene (5 bases). Germline V gene data show CDR1 as DFQATT and CDR2 as SNEGSKA (reference sequence). The CDR3 totals 14 residues. With 3 bases removed from V and 0 bases from J, the gap between germline ends came to 10 bases. The CDR3 sequence: CSASWGSSTDTQYF. In nucleotides, the CDR3 is TGCAGTGCTAGCTGGGGCTCTAGCACAGATACGCAGTATTTT.

A few counts support this clonotype. The chain uses TRBV4-1 and TRBJ2-1, with a possible D match to TRBD2 (6 bases). Trimming removed 8 bases from V and 0 bases from J, with 17 bases in between. CDR3 length: 16 residues. The germline V gene encodes CDR1 MGHRA and CDR2 YSYEKL. The CDR3 spells CASEVVGGNSYNEQFF. The CDR3, as DNA: TGCGCCAGCGAAGTAGTTGGGGGGAACTCCTACAATGAGCAGTTCTTC.

In this sample, this clonotype turned up a few times. The rearrangement uses TRBV9 and TRBJ2-2; a weak D match, TRBD2 (5 bases). V lost 4 bases to trimming and J lost 4 bases, with 14 bases between them. This CDR3 region has 15 residues. The germline gives CDR1 SGDLS, CDR2 YYNGEE. The CDR3 sequence is CASSPTGWGTGELFF. DNA for the CDR3: TGTGCCAGCAGCCCTACGGGATGGGGCACCGGGGAGCTGTTTTTT.

The chain links TRBV20-1 to TRBJ2-7; 8 nucleotides align to TRBD2. The CDR3 totals 16 residues. Unmatched junction bases numbered 8, after V lost 1 base and J lost 0 bases. Germline V lookup: CDR1 DFQATT, CDR2 SNEGSKA (reference sequence). CDR3 nucleotide sequence: TGCAGTGCTAGAGTCGGACTAGCTATGGTCTCCTACGAGCAGTACTTC. Translated: CSARVGLAMVSYEQYF.

This clonotype was seen at least ten times. The genes are TRBV7-2 and TRBJ2-1, with no clear D. The ends were cut back, 5 bases at V and 10 bases at J, with 18 bases in the middle. The germline CDR1 and CDR2 sequences are SGHTA and FQGNSA. The CDR3 runs to 14 residues. CDR3 region: CASSIAPSVQEQFF. CDR3 bases: TGTGCCAGCAGCATCGCGCCTAGTGTACAGGAGCAGTTCTTC.

This clonotype was picked up a small number of times. This chain joins TRBV11-2 and TRBJ2-1, with 8 bases aligning to TRBD2. Trimming cost V 0 bases and J 10 bases; bases outside gene matches: 14. Germline V gives CDR1 SGHAT, CDR2 FQNNGV. The CDR3 length is 17 residues. As DNA, the CDR3 is TGTGCCAGCAGCTTAGAATTAGGCGGGAGGTCATCTCCCGAGCAGTTCTTC. Translated: CASSLELGGRSSPEQFF.

This sequence joins TRBV5-1 and TRBJ2-3; 7 bases are a match to TRBD1. Germline values: CDR1 SGHRS, CDR2 YFSETQ. V shed 7 bases and J 4 bases; nucleotides not matched to a gene: 9. There are 14 residues in the CDR3. This CDR3 is CASGTNRGSDTQYF. CDR3 nucleotide sequence: TGCGCCAGCGGAACAAACAGGGGCTCAGATACGCAGTATTTT.

Only a few counts were recorded for this clonotype. The chain employs TRBV28 and TRBJ2-7; D is perhaps TRBD1 or TRBD2 (7 bases each). With 7 bases removed from V and 2 bases from J, the gap between germline ends came to 15 bases. Germline lookup yields CDR1 MDHEN and CDR2 SYDVKM. The CDR3 is 14 amino acids. The CDR3, as DNA: TGTGCCAGCACTGCAGGGGGGGACACCTACGAGCAGTACTTC. This codes for CASTAGGDTYEQYF.

This clonotype was counted many times. The V call is TRBV5-5, the J call TRBJ1-1, with D unresolved. V lost 0 bases and J lost 11, with 20 bases in between. Germline V lookup: CDR1 SGHKS, CDR2 YYEKEE (reference sequence). The CDR3 is made up of 15 amino acids. The CDR3 region is CASSLVGGPTAGAFF. The CDR3 region has the DNA TGTGCCAGCAGCTTGGTTGGCGGACCCACCGCCGGGGCTTTCTTT.

The gene calls are TRBV14 and TRBJ2-5; a possible D gene is TRBD2 (6 bases). Trimming took 1 base from V and 5 from J, leaving 11 bases between them. This CDR3 has 14 residues. Per the germline V gene, CDR1 is SGHDN and CDR2 is FVKESK. This chain's CDR3 is CASSQAGGTETQYF. The CDR3 DNA is TGTGCCAGCAGCCAAGCAGGAGGGACGGAGACCCAGTACTTC.

The chain has TRBV5-6 and TRBJ1-2; no firm D call. V lost 8 bases and J lost 4, with 18 bases in between. Germline V gives CDR1 SGHDT, CDR2 YYEEEE. CDR3 length: 14 amino acids. The CDR3 nucleotides are TGTGCCAGGGGCACCGGGCTCTTCTGCTATGGCTACACCTTC. Residues: CARGTGLFCYGYTF.

The V gene is TRBV10-3, the J gene TRBJ1-5; TRBD1 is a possible D gene (6 bases). Trimming left V 2 bases short and J 4 bases short, with 9 bases between. The germline CDR1 and CDR2 sequences are ENHRY and SYGVKD. This CDR3 contains 14 residues. CDR3 DNA sequence: TGTGCCATCAGTGAGGCCCAGGGGAATCAGCCCCAGCATTTT. Its translation: CAISEAQGNQPQHF.

V usage is TRBV24-1 and J usage is TRBJ2-1; weak D call: TRBD2 (5 bases). Trimming shortened V by 1 base and J by 0 bases, and 9 bases separated the two germline ends. This CDR3 region has 16 residues. CDR1 is KGHDR, CDR2 SFDVKD, per germline. DNA for the CDR3: TGTGCCACCAGTGATTTAGGGAGAAGCTCCTACAATGAGCAGTTCTTC. It is translated as CATSDLGRSSYNEQFF.